One and the same sample provided the 11 T cell receptor beta chains below, sequenced in a study of T cells in localized non-small cell lung cancer. Assay used: immunoSEQ multiplex PCR; TCRdb lists only in-frame clones, some missing. The sample records under 55,000 clones, roughly 80% being singletons. This specimen consisted of PBMCs, obtained before any cancer treatment. These receptors all come from a woman aged 40 to 75 with stage II lung adenocarcinoma.

This clone was picked up a small number of times. The chain recombines TRBV30 with TRBJ1-1; no reliable D call. The CDR3 consists of 13 residues. Germline V gene lookup returns CDR1 GTSNPN and CDR2 SVGIG (reference sequence). The germline V and J ends were trimmed by 2 bases and 6 bases, with 13 bases remaining between them. The CDR3 DNA reads TGTGCCTGGAGTCCAATTGGAAGGCCTGAAGCTTTCTTT. Translating it yields CAWSPIGRPEAFF.

The chain has TRBV5-6 and TRBJ1-3; 7 bases line up with TRBD1. Trimming at V came to 4 bases and at J to 5 bases, leaving 15 bases not matched to a gene. The CDR3 consists of 17 residues. Germline CDR1 SGHDT, CDR2 YYEEEE. CDR3 sequence: CASSPYTRTGYRNTIYF. In nucleotides, the CDR3 is TGTGCCAGCAGCCCCTATACCAGGACAGGCTATAGAAACACCATATATTTT.

This rearrangement joins TRBV19 to TRBJ2-5; tentative D call: TRBD2 (5 bases). V gave up 9 bases and J gave up 4 bases, with 21 bases separating them. The CDR3 sequence is 15 residues long. Germline V gene lookup returns CDR1 LNHDA and CDR2 SQIVND (reference sequence). The CDR3 DNA reads as TGTGCCAGCACACCCCGGGGTCCTCTAGGAGAGACCCAGTACTTC. Residues: CASTPRGPLGETQYF.

The chain uses TRBV6-5 and TRBJ1-2, with 7 nucleotides matching TRBD1. The germline gives CDR1 MNHEY, CDR2 SVGAGI. The CDR3 consists of 13 residues. The junction had 3 bases not matched to a gene; V was cut back by 4 bases and J by 4 bases. CDR3 DNA sequence: TGTGCCAGCAGTTTGGGACAGCCCTATGGCTACACCTTC. Translated, it gives CASSLGQPYGYTF.

This clone was found once. This rearrangement joins TRBV5-6 to TRBJ2-7, with D possibly TRBD1 on 6 matching bases. CDR1 is SGHDT and CDR2 is YYEEEE in the germline V gene. CDR3 size: 15 residues. Trimming pared 4 bases from V and 3 bases from J, leaving 17 bases between. CDR3 loop: CASSQSTGFNYEQYF. The CDR3 coding sequence is TGTGCCAGCAGCCAGTCGACAGGATTCAACTACGAGCAGTACTTC.

The J gene is TRBJ2-1, the V gene TRBV7-9; D possibly matches TRBD1 or TRBD2 (6 bases each). Germline CDR1 and CDR2: SEHNR and FQNEAQ (reference sequence). Trimming shortened V by 7 bases and J by 4 bases, and 17 bases separated the two germline ends. This CDR3 has 15 amino acids. In DNA, the CDR3 is TGTGCCAGCACTCCCGAGGGGGGATTTTACAATGAGCAGTTCTTC. This sequence encodes CASTPEGGFYNEQFF. Looking up the rest from reference TRBV7-9 and TRBJ2-1 gives the full variable domain: DTGVSQNPRHKITKRGQNVTFRCDPISEHNRLYWYRQTLGQGPEFLTYFQNEAQLEKSRLLSDRFSAERPKGSFSTLEIQRTEQGDSAMYLCASTPEGGFYNEQFFGPGTRLTVL.

The CDR3 loop reads CASSFQGGGSNYGYTF. DNA of the CDR3: TGTGCCAGCAGCTTTCAGGGTGGGGGCTCTAACTATGGCTACACCTTC. This chain links TRBV5-5 with TRBJ1-2; D is possibly TRBD1 (6 bases). The CDR3 runs 16 residues. Trimming removed 2 bases at V and 0 bases at J, with 14 bases between. Germline CDR1 is SGHKS and CDR2 is YYEKEE (reference sequence).

V usage is TRBV27 and J usage is TRBJ1-5; D may be TRBD1 (6 bases). The CDR3 runs 14 residues. Trimming removed 5 bases from V and 0 bases from J, with 8 bases in between. Germline loops: CDR1 MNHEY, CDR2 SMNVEV (reference sequence). The CDR3 here is CASSNRVSNQPQHF. CDR3 coding DNA: TGTGCCAGCAGTAACAGGGTTAGCAATCAGCCCCAGCATTTT.

The gene calls are TRBV9 and TRBJ2-7; 10 bases line up with TRBD2. Germline trimming cut 4 bases from V and 2 bases from J; bases unmatched to any gene: 9. CDR3 size: 16 residues. Germline V gene sequence: CDR1 SGDLS, CDR2 YYNGEE. The CDR3 DNA sequence: TGTGCCAGCAGCCCTCTATCAACTAGCGGGGCCTACGAGCAGTACTTC. Translating gives CASSPLSTSGAYEQYF.

This clone appeared once. V and J are TRBV29-1 and TRBJ2-3; 11 bases are a match to TRBD1. This CDR3 is 14 amino acids long. The junction had 3 bases not matched to a gene; V was cut back by 7 bases and J by 0 bases. CDR1 and CDR2 from the germline V gene are SQVTM and ANQGSEA. This CDR3 is CSGGTGGSTDTQYF. CDR3 bases: TGCAGCGGGGGGACAGGGGGTAGCACAGATACGCAGTATTTT.

The rearrangement uses TRBV7-2 and TRBJ1-5; D is unresolved. This CDR3 region has 15 residues. The V gene lost 5 bases and the J gene lost 2 bases, with 13 bases spanning the gap. Germline V gives CDR1 SGHTA, CDR2 FQGNSA. CDR3 sequence (DNA): TGTGCCAGCAGCGGCGACGGTCTTGGCAATCAGCCCCAGCATTTT. The encoded protein is CASSGDGLGNQPQHF.